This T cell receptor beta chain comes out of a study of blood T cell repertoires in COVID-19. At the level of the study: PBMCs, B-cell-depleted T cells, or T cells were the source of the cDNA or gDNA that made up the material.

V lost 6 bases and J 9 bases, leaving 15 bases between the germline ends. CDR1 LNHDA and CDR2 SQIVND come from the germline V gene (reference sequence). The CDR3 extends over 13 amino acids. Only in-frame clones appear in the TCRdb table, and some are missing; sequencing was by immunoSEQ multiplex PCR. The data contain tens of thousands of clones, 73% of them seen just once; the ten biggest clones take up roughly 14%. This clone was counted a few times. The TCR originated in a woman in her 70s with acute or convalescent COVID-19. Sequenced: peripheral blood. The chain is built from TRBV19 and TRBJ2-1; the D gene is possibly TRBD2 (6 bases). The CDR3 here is CASRRAGYGEQFF. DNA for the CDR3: TGTGCCAGTAGGCGGGCGGGGTATGGTGAGCAGTTCTTC.